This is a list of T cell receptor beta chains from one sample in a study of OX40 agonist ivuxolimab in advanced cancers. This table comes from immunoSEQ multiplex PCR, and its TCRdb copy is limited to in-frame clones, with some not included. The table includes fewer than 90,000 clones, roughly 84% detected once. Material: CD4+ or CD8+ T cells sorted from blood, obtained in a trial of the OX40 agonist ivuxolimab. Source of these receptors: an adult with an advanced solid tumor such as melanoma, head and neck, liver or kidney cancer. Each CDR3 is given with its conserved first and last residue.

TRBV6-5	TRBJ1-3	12	CASRNSGNTIYF
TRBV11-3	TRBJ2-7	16	CASSRIPGQGVPEQYF
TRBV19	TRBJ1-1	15	CASSTRGQLNTEAFF
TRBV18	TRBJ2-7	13	CASSPPGAYEQYF
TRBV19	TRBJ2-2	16	CASRTSGGLNTGELFF
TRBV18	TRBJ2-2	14	CASSPYGVTGELFF
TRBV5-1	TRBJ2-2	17	CASSIERTSGGTGELFF
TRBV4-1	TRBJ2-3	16	CASSQGLAGSTDTQYF
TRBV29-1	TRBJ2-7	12	CSVARGRAEQYF
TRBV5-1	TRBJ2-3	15	CASSLAGTGLDTQYF
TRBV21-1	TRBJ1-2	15	CASSTEEQDNYGYTF
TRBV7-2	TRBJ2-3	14	CASSLDRGSDTQYF
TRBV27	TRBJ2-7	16	CASSLSPGRSLYEQYF
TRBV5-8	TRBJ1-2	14	CASSLGQGVSGYTF
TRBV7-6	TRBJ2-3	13	CASSLVGGDTQYF
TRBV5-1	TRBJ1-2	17	CASSWRTGGIGDYGYTF
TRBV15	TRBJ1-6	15	CATSTPNSYNSPLHF
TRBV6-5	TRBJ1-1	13	CASRRQENTEAFF
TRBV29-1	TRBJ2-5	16	CSTKLAGGAPGETQYF
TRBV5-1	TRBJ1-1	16	CASSLVDGVMNTEAFF
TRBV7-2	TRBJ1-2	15	CASSLEGWNLDGYTF
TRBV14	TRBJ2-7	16	CASSQEDRGAYYEQYF
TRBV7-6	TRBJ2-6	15	CASSVGGIGANVLTF
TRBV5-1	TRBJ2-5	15	CASSRGTSGQETQYF
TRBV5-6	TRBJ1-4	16	CASSLRIVATNEKLFF
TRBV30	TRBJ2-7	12	CARGQVPGEQYF
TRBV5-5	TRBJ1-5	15	CASSVRGSGDQPQHF
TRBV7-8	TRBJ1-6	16	CASSPLAFGRISPLHF
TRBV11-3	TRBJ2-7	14	CASSVQGGPYEQYF
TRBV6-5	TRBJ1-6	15	CASSRGTDPYSPLHF
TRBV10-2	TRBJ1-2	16	CASSDGQGAVNYGYTF
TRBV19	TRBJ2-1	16	CASSIDRASGLNEQFF
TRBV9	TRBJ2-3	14	CASSVLAGTDTQYF
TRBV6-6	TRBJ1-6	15	CASNLGLGRGSPLHF
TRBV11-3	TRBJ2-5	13	CASSWREQETQYF
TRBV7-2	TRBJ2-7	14	CASSSVRAGREQYF
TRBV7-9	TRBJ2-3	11	CASSPTDTQYF
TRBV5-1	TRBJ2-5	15	CASSLGVGGQETQYF
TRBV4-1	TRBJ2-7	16	CASSQDLGLAGYEQYF
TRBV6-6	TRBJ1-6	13	CASRGGGRSPLHF
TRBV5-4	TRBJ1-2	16	CASSHSSGVANYGYTF
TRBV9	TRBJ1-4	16	CASSGHRDGGNEKLFF
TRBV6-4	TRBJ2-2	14	CASKLATNTGELFF